What follows are 22 T cell receptor beta chains derived from one specimen sequenced in a study of identical twins. One entry per CDR3 protein results from TCRdb running MiXCR on the 5' RACE reads. The data show about 200,000 distinct CDR3 sequences, 15% seen once. The same data also contributed to another study, on T cells expressing NK-cell markers.

Material for sequencing was CD8+ T cells sorted from blood. The receptors were gathered from a woman between 18 and 29 years old in good health.

This clonotype was counted between two and nine times. The chain uses TRBV14 and TRBJ2-7; no definite D call. The germline V and J ends were trimmed by 1 base and 5 bases, with 9 bases remaining between them. The CDR3 is 13 residues long. Germline lookup yields CDR1 SGHDN and CDR2 FVKESK. CDR3 nucleotides: TGTGCCAGCAGCCAAGTCACGTTCAACGAGCAGTACTTC. Its protein is CASSQVTFNEQYF.

For this clonotype: The junction departs from germline at one end; a sequencing error may be responsible. V usage is TRBV7-7 and J usage is TRBJ2-2; no clear D. The CDR3 consists of 17 residues. From germline, CDR1 is SSHAT and CDR2 FNYEAQ (reference sequence). The CDR3 region is CASSLDEDSTYTGELFF. CDR3 DNA: TGTGCTAGCAGCTTAGACGAGGATTCTACCTACACCGGGGAGCTGTTTTTT.

The genes are TRBV27 and TRBJ2-3, with D hard to call. Germline V gives CDR1 MNHEY, CDR2 SMNVEV (reference sequence). Trimming left V 5 bases short and J 5 bases short, with 8 bases between. The CDR3 is 12 residues long. CDR3 sequence reads: CASSPNLDTQYF. In DNA, the CDR3 is TGTGCCAGCAGTCCGAACCTAGATACGCAGTATTTT.

At least ten counts were recorded for this clonotype. Germline is not matched at one junction end, which may reflect a read error. The chain employs TRBV5-1 and TRBJ2-1; D is uncertain. Germline values: CDR1 SGHRS, CDR2 YFSETQ. The CDR3 loop spans 12 amino acids. The CDR3 coding sequence is TGTGCCAGCAGCTTAGTTCCTAATGAGCAGTTCTTC. Protein: CASSLVPNEQFF.

This chain joins TRBV6-5 and TRBJ2-7; no firm D call. The CDR3 contains 14 residues. The V gene's germline CDR1 is MNHEY and CDR2 SVGAGI. The ends were cut back, 1 base at V and 3 bases at J, with 10 bases in the middle. The CDR3 DNA sequence: TGTGCCAGCAGTTACTTCGCTTATAGCTACGAGCAGTACTTC. It yields the protein CASSYFAYSYEQYF.

The V gene is TRBV7-9, the J gene TRBJ2-1, with D tentatively TRBD1 or TRBD2 (6 bases each). The germline CDR1 and CDR2 sequences are SEHNR and FQNEAQ (reference sequence). Trimming pared 1 base from V and 6 bases from J, leaving 10 bases between. This CDR3 spans 14 amino acids. The CDR3 nucleotides read TGTGCCAGCAGCTTAGAGGGGGGAAGCAATGAGCAGTTCTTC. This codes for CASSLEGGSNEQFF.

A few counts support this clonotype. The J gene is TRBJ2-2, the V gene TRBV20-1, with 8 positions matching TRBD2. J lost 4 bases, V lost 0 bases, and 4 bases had no gene match. The CDR3 spans 15 residues. The germline CDR1 and CDR2 sequences are DFQATT and SNEGSKA (reference sequence). CDR3 coding DNA: TGCAGTGCTAGAGATTTGCTAGCGGGCACCGGGGAGCTGTTTTTT. Encoded protein: CSARDLLAGTGELFF.

The chain has TRBV7-8 and TRBJ2-7, with 13 bases aligning to TRBD2. Losses at the gene ends were 8 bases for V and 1 base for J; bases not matched to a gene: 14. CDR1 and CDR2 from the germline V gene are SGHVS and FQNEAQ. There are 18 residues in the CDR3. The CDR3 here is CASRGPGTSGKASYEQYF. The CDR3 nucleotides read TGTGCCAGCCGTGGGCCCGGGACTAGCGGGAAAGCGTCCTACGAGCAGTACTTC.

This clonotype occurred a few times. The chain employs TRBV6-5 and TRBJ1-4; D gene uncertain. This CDR3 spans 13 amino acids. Germline V CDR1 and CDR2: MNHEY, SVGAGI. Trimming shortened V by 2 bases and J by 8 bases, and 9 bases separated the two germline ends. The CDR3 protein is CASSYAGWEKLFF. CDR3 nucleotides: TGTGCCAGCAGTTACGCTGGGTGGGAAAAACTGTTTTTT.

The chain uses TRBV11-2 and TRBJ2-1; weak D call: TRBD1 (5 bases). This CDR3 is built from 15 residues. Trimming removed 5 bases at V and 5 bases at J, with 16 bases between. Germline CDR1 SGHAT, CDR2 FQNNGV. The CDR3 DNA reads TGTGCCAGCAGCCTTGCCCAGGGCGTCCACAATGAGCAGTTCTTC. Translated: CASSLAQGVHNEQFF.

The chain recombines TRBV5-6 with TRBJ2-7, with D perhaps TRBD2 (6 bases). The CDR3 has 14 amino acids. V was trimmed by 5 bases and J by 3 bases, leaving 15 bases between them. CDR1 SGHDT and CDR2 YYEEEE come from the germline V gene. The CDR3 DNA reads as TGTGCCAGCAGTTTTTACGGGGGAGACTACGAGCAGTACTTC. Its protein is CASSFYGGDYEQYF.

The chain couples TRBV16 to TRBJ1-2; D ambiguous. Trimming stripped 3 bases from V and 4 bases from J, with 9 bases between. Germline loops: CDR1 KGHSY, CDR2 FQNENV. CDR3 size: 13 residues. The CDR3 DNA reads as TGTGCCAGCAGCCACGACACCTTCTATGGCTACACCTTC. It specifies CASSHDTFYGYTF. Using reference TRBV16 and TRBJ1-2 for the parts outside the CDR3, the full variable domain is GEEVAQTPKHLVRGEGQKAKLYCAPIKGHSYVFWYQQVLKNEFKFLISFQNENVFDETGMPKERFSAKCLPNSPCSLEIQATKLEDSAVYFCASSHDTFYGYTFGSGTRLTVV.

The chain employs TRBV12-5 and TRBJ2-1; 9 bases line up with TRBD2. The ends lost 3 bases at V and 9 bases at J; junction bases unmatched: 12. The germline V gene has CDR1 LGHNT and CDR2 FRNRAP. The CDR3 contains 16 residues. The CDR3 sequence is CASGFPRASGNFEQFF. CDR3 nucleotides: TGTGCTAGTGGTTTTCCCCGGGCTAGCGGGAACTTTGAGCAGTTCTTC.

The V call is TRBV12-5, the J call TRBJ2-7, with 8 bases identical to TRBD1. V gave up 4 bases and J gave up 7 bases; unmatched junction bases: 0. The germline CDR1 and CDR2 sequences are LGHNT and FRNRAP. CDR3 length: 11 residues. CDR3 DNA sequence: TGTGCTAGTGGTTGGGACAGGGAGCAGTACTTC. It specifies CASGWDREQYF.

Only a few counts were recorded for this clonotype. The V gene is TRBV4-1, the J gene TRBJ2-1; a possible D gene is TRBD2 (5 bases). This CDR3 contains 17 residues. Per germline, CDR1 MGHRA and CDR2 YSYEKL. Trimming removed 1 base at V and 5 bases at J, with 18 bases between. In DNA form, the CDR3 reads TGCGCCAGCAGCCAAGTTCGGGGTCCCGTTTGGGACAATGAGCAGTTCTTC. The encoded protein is CASSQVRGPVWDNEQFF.

The chain links TRBV6-5 to TRBJ2-2; D gene unclear. Trimming took off 0 bases at V and 0 bases at J, with 14 bases between the two ends. The germline CDR1 and CDR2 sequences are MNHEY and SVGAGI. The CDR3 is 18 residues long. In DNA form, the CDR3 reads TGTGCCAGCAGTTACTCGAGCCAAACAGACACGAACACCGGGGAGCTGTTTTTT. It encodes CASSYSSQTDTNTGELFF.

This clonotype was observed a few times. CDR3 loop: CASSFSVLNEQFF. The DNA for the CDR3 is TGCGCCAGCAGCTTTAGCGTGCTCAATGAGCAGTTCTTC. The chain combines TRBV5-1 with TRBJ2-1; a weak D match, TRBD2 (5 bases). The germline V gene encodes CDR1 SGHRS and CDR2 YFSETQ. V was shortened by 2 bases and J by 6 bases, with 9 bases between the two germline ends. The CDR3 has 13 residues.

This clonotype has a handful of counts. The chain has TRBV3-1 and TRBJ2-1; no definite D call. CDR3 length: 15 amino acids. The germline V gene encodes CDR1 LGHDT and CDR2 YNNKEL (reference sequence). V was cut by 0 bases and J by 0 bases, with 6 bases left in between. CDR3 protein: CASSQDSSSYNEQFF. CDR3 coding DNA: TGTGCCAGCAGCCAAGACTCGAGCTCCTACAATGAGCAGTTCTTC.

This clonotype has a handful of counts. The chain combines TRBV7-2 with TRBJ2-7; 8 nucleotides match TRBD2. V was pared by 5 bases and J by 3 bases, with 9 bases of the junction left unmatched. CDR3 size: 15 residues. Germline CDR1 and CDR2: SGHTA and FQGNSA. The CDR3 reads CASSAWVAGIYEQYF. The CDR3 nucleotides read TGTGCCAGCAGCGCCTGGGTAGCGGGGATCTACGAGCAGTACTTC.

J is TRBJ1-5 and V is TRBV27, with D unresolved. The CDR3 is 13 amino acids. Trimming took 5 bases from V and 6 from J, leaving 11 bases between them. Germline CDR1 and CDR2: MNHEY and SMNVEV (reference sequence). Written as DNA, the CDR3 is TGTGCCAGCAGTACCTACGACGGTCAGCCCCAGCATTTT. Its protein product is CASSTYDGQPQHF.

The chain uses TRBV7-9 and TRBJ1-2; perhaps TRBD1 as D (5 bases). CDR3 length equals 15 residues. Trimming cost V 4 bases and J 5 bases, with 17 bases left between them. Germline loops: CDR1 SEHNR, CDR2 FQNEAQ (reference sequence). The CDR3 nucleotides read TGTGCCAGCAGCTCCGGACCGGGACTAGCTTATGGCTACACCTTC. This translates into CASSSGPGLAYGYTF.

This clonotype was seen only a few times. V is TRBV3-1 and J is TRBJ1-5; D may be TRBD1 (6 bases). V was shortened by 0 bases and J by 6 bases, with 18 bases between the two germline ends. Per the germline V gene, CDR1 is LGHDT and CDR2 is YNNKEL (reference sequence). The CDR3 runs to 17 residues. DNA for the CDR3: TGTGCCAGCAGCCAAGACCGGAGAGGGGGGGCGCGTCAGCCCCAGCATTTT. This translates into CASSQDRRGGARQPQHF.